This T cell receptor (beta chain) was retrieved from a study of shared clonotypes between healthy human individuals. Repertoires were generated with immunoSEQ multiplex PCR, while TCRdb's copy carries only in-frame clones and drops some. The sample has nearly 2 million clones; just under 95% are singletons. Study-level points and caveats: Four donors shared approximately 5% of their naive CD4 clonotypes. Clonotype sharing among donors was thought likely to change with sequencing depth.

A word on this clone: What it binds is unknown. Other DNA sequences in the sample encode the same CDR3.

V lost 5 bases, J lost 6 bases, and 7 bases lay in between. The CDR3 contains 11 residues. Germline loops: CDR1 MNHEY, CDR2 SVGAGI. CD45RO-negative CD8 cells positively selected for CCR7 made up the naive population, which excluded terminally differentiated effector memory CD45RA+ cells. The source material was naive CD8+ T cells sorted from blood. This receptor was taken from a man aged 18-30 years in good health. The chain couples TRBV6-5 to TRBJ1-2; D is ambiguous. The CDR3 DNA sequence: TGTGCCAGCAGTGAAGGCGATGGCTACACCTTC. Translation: CASSEGDGYTF.